This T cell receptor beta chain was sequenced during a study of T cells in Graves' hyperthyroidism and ophthalmopathy. The investigators amplified TCR beta CDR3 regions from RNA transcripts. The HTBI primer set drove a first-round RT-PCR of the TCR CDR3. One entry per CDR3 protein, called by TCRdb with MiXCR from the multiplex PCR reads. This sample has about 600,000 distinct CDR3 sequences, with more than 13% found just once. Trimming cost V 8 bases and J 2 bases, with 16 bases left between them. The CDR3 length is 14 residues. CDR1 SEHNR and CDR2 FQNEAQ come from the germline V gene (reference sequence). Enrolled ophthalmopathy patients presented with a Clinical Activity Score of at least 3, a NOSPECS grade of at least 4, and disease duration under 3 months.

V gene TRBV7-9 combines with J gene TRBJ2-7; D perhaps matches TRBD2 (5 bases). The sample was blood. The sequence was collected from a woman aged 18 to 35 with Graves' ophthalmopathy. This CDR3 is CASSSTRRPYEQYF. CDR3 in DNA: TGTGCCAGCTCCTCGACTCGGAGGCCCTACGAGCAGTACTTC.